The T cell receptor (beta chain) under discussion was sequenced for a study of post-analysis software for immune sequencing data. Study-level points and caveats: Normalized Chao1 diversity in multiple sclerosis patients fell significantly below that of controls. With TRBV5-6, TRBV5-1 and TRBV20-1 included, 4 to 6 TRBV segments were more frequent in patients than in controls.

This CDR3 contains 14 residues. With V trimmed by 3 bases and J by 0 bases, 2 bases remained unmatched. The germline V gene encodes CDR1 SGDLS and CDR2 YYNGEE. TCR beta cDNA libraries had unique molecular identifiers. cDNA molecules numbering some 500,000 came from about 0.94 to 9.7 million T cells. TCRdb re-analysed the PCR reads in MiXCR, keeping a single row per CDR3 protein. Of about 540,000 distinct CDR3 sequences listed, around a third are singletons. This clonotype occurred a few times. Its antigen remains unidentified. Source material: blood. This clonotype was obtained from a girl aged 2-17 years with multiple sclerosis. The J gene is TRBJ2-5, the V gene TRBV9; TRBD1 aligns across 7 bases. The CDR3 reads CASSAQGNQETQYF. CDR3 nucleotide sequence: TGTGCCAGCAGCGCACAGGGGAACCAAGAGACCCAGTACTTC.